This TCR beta chain was identified in a study of T cells in Graves' hyperthyroidism and ophthalmopathy. This clonotype was observed at least ten times. The TCR beta CDR3 regions underwent amplification using RNA transcripts as the source. First-round RT-PCR with HTBI primers amplified the TCR CDR3 region. TCRdb recomputed calls from the multiplex PCR reads with MiXCR, one row per CDR3 protein. The sample includes some 600,000 distinct CDR3 sequences, approximately 15% of them seen just once. Exclusions: uncontrolled infection, other autoimmune disease, pregnancy, lactation. There are 18 residues in the CDR3. Germline lookup yields CDR1 MNHEY and CDR2 SMNVEV (reference sequence). V dropped 4 bases and J dropped 1; count of bases not matched to a gene: 11.

The sequenced sample was blood. V usage is TRBV27 and J usage is TRBJ2-5, with 11 bases fitting TRBD1. The sequence was obtained from a woman aged 25-40 years with Graves' hyperthyroidism that later progressed to Graves' ophthalmopathy. For the CDR3, the DNA is TGTGCCAGCAGTTCCGGGACAGGGGGAATCGGGTCCCAAGAGACCCAGTACTTC. Its protein is CASSSGTGGIGSQETQYF.